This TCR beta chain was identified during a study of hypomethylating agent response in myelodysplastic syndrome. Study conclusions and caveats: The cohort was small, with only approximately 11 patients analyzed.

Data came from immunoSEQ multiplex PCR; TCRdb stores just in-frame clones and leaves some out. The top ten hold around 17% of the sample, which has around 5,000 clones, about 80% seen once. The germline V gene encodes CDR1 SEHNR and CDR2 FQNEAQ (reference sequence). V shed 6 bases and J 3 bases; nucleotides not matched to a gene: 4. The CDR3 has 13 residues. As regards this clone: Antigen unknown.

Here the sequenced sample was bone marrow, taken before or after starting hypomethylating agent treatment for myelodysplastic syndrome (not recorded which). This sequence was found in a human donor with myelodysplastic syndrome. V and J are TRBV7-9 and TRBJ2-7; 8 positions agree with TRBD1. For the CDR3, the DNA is TGTGCCAGCAGATATGACAGGGGCTACGAGCAGTACTTC. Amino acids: CASRYDRGYEQYF.